This T cell receptor beta chain was sequenced during a study of CD8 T cells in ankylosing spondylitis. Study conclusions and caveats: Disease-linked clones were reportedly significantly enriched in matched ankylosing spondylitis synovial fluid. In synovial fluid and blood from reactive arthritis, some motif variants were previously reported. A TCR beta motif made of fewer than ten highly homologous variants seemed typical of ankylosing spondylitis blood.

Germline lookup yields CDR1 SGHTA and CDR2 FQGTGA. The J segment lost 7 bases and the V segment lost 4 bases, leaving 12 bases of the junction unmatched. CDR3 size: 16 residues. Points on this clonotype: What it recognizes is unknown.

TCRdb analysed the 5' RACE reads with MiXCR anew, one entry per CDR3 protein. The profile shows roughly 440,000 distinct CDR3 sequences, roughly a sixth of them singletons. The clonotype originates from a male donor with ankylosing spondylitis. The specimen was blood, either unsorted or a sorted T cell fraction (not recorded which). J is TRBJ2-1 and V is TRBV7-3; 8 nucleotides agree with TRBD2. DNA for the CDR3: TGTGCCAGCAGCTCCCAGACCGGGGGGGCGGGGAATGAGCAGTTCTTC. Its translation is CASSSQTGGAGNEQFF.